This passage covers 10 T cell receptor beta chains from one sample sequenced in a study of CD8 T cells in Susac syndrome. Random hexamers were used to reverse transcribe an amount of roughly 0.45 to 1 ug RNA. MiXCR, applied by TCRdb to the immunoSEQ multiplex PCR reads, yields one record per CDR3 protein. This sample has fewer than 300,000 distinct CDR3 sequences, with 80% to 90% found just once. Material for sequencing was CD8+ T cells from PBMCs. Source of these receptors: a human donor with multiple sclerosis.

The V gene is TRBV27, the J gene TRBJ2-5, with 8 bases lining up with TRBD2. The CDR3 is 14 residues long. The junction had 5 bases not matched to a gene; V was cut back by 6 bases and J by 2 bases. From germline, CDR1 is MNHEY and CDR2 SMNVEV (reference sequence). The CDR3 sequence is CASSLGGVQETQYF. The CDR3 DNA sequence: TGTGCCAGCAGCCTCGGGGGGGTACAAGAGACCCAGTACTTC.

This clonotype has only one observation. V is TRBV7-6 and J is TRBJ2-5, with TRBD1 matching 7 bases. Germline lookup yields CDR1 SGHVS and CDR2 FNYEAQ. This CDR3 contains 14 residues. After removal of 5 bases from V and 1 base from J, the junction contained 4 bases not matched to a gene. CDR3 in amino acids: CASSPGQAQETQYF. DNA for the CDR3: TGTGCCAGCAGCCCTGGACAGGCCCAAGAGACCCAGTACTTC.

This clonotype came up a few times. J is TRBJ2-4 and V is TRBV4-1; tentatively, D is TRBD1 or TRBD2 (5 bases each). The CDR3 totals 16 residues. Germline lookup yields CDR1 MGHRA and CDR2 YSYEKL. Trimming cost V 0 bases and J 7 bases, with 16 bases left between them. CDR3 coding DNA: TGCGCCAGCAGCCAAGATGTTAGGTCCGAGGGGAACATTCAGTACTTC. This translates into CASSQDVRSEGNIQYF.

The chain has TRBV12-3 or TRBV12-4 and TRBJ2-7; possible D gene TRBD1, 6 bases. Deletions cut 8 bases from V and 3 bases from J, with 17 bases between. CDR3 length: 14 amino acids. CDR3 region: CASQNRAGNYEQYF. For the CDR3, the DNA is TGTGCCAGCCAGAACAGGGCCGGGAACTACGAGCAGTACTTC.

The chain carries TRBV7-9 and TRBJ1-5; no definite D call. CDR3 length: 17 residues. Germline assignment: CDR1 SEHNR and CDR2 FQNEAQ (reference sequence). Trimming took off 5 bases at V and 0 bases at J, with 17 bases between the two ends. As DNA, the CDR3 is TGTGCCAGCAGCCCCTCGCCGGGTGGTGGTAGCAATCAGCCCCAGCATTTT. Translating it yields CASSPSPGGGSNQPQHF.

The rearrangement joins TRBV27 to TRBJ1-3; D is unresolved. CDR3 length: 12 amino acids. Germline lookup yields CDR1 MNHEY and CDR2 SMNVEV (reference sequence). The V end lost 11 bases, the J end lost 0 bases, and 8 bases lay between the germline ends. CDR3 in amino acids: CALGYSGNTIYF. CDR3 bases: TGTGCCTTGGGGTACTCTGGAAACACCATATATTTT.

The chain has TRBV7-2 and TRBJ2-7; TRBD2 matches 9 bases. This CDR3 contains 15 residues. Germline values: CDR1 SGHTA, CDR2 FQGNSA. The junction had 3 bases not matched to a gene; V was cut back by 0 bases and J by 3 bases. CDR3 residues: CASSLAGGRVYEQYF. CDR3 bases: TGTGCCAGCAGCTTAGCGGGCGGGAGGGTCTACGAGCAGTACTTC.

The rearrangement joins TRBV20-1 to TRBJ2-5; 9 bases agree with TRBD2. Germline values: CDR1 DFQATT, CDR2 SNEGSKA (reference sequence). The CDR3 extends over 15 amino acids. V dropped 0 bases and J dropped 4; count of bases not matched to a gene: 6. The CDR3 sequence is CSARDRAGGAETQYF. CDR3 bases: TGCAGTGCTAGAGATCGAGCGGGAGGCGCAGAGACCCAGTACTTC.

V gene TRBV6-5 combines with J gene TRBJ1-1; D remains unclear. V was cut by 2 bases and J by 3 bases, with 7 bases left in between. The V gene's germline CDR1 is MNHEY and CDR2 SVGAGI. This CDR3 contains 13 residues. This CDR3 is CASSYASYTEAFF. In nucleotides, the CDR3 is TGTGCCAGCAGTTACGCCAGTTACACTGAAGCTTTCTTT.

The genes are TRBV12-3 or TRBV12-4 and TRBJ1-1; no definite D call. Between the trimmed V and J ends, which lost 3 bases and 7 bases, there was a span of 12 bases. The CDR3 loop spans 13 amino acids. The CDR3 nucleotides read TGTGCCAGCAGTTTCGCAGTTGGATATGAAGCTTTCTTT. Protein sequence: CASSFAVGYEAFF.